This T cell receptor beta chain was sequenced in a study of blood T cell repertoires in COVID-19. As for the study in general: Specimens from acute and convalescent COVID-19 originated in the United States, Italy and Spain. The cDNA or gDNA used as material had been derived from T cells, B-cell-depleted T cells, or PBMCs.

In the source study's methods: Estimated nucleated cell counts came from reference gene primer amplification. Clones were read by immunoSEQ multiplex PCR, and TCRdb kept only the in-frame ones, dropping some. The D gene and trimming were derived from the DNA, and the V and J assignments and clone size from that table. The profile shows about 100,000 clones, 90% of them singletons. Unmatched junction bases numbered 5, after V lost 9 bases and J lost 3 bases. Germline CDR1 LNHDA, CDR2 SQIVND (reference sequence). The CDR3 has 14 amino acids. The V gene is TRBV19, the J gene TRBJ2-2; 9 bases map to TRBD2. The specimen was peripheral blood. The TCR comes from a human donor with active COVID-19. The donor label of this sample is uncertain. The CDR3 nucleotides read TGTGCCAGCGGACTAGCGCCCGACACCGGGGAGCTGTTTTTT. Translation gives CASGLAPDTGELFF.